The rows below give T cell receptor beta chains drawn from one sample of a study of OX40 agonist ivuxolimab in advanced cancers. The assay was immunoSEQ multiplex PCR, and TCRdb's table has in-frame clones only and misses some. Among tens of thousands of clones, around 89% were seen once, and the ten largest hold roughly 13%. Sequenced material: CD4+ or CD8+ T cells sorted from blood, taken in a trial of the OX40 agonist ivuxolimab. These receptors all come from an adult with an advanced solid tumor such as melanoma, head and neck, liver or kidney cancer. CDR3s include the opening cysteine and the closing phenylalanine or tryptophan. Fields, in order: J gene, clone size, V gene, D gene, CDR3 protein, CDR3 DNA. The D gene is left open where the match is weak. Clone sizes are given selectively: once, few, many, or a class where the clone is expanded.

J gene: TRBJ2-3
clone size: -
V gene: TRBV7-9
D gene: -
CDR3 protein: CASSPRDWSTDTQYF
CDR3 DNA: TGTGCCAGCAGCCCCCGGGACTGGAGCACAGATACGCAGTATTTT

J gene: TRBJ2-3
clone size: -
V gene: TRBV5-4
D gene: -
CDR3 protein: CASIEEGGDTQYF
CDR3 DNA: TGTGCCAGCATCGAGGAGGGGGGGGATACGCAGTATTTT

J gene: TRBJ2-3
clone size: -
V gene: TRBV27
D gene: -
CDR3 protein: CASSLSIDGRRVADTQYF
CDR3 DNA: TGTGCCAGCAGTTTATCGATTGACGGGAGAAGGGTAGCAGATACGCAGTATTTT

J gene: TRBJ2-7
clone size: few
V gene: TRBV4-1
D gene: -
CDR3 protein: CASSRKGAGWEQYF
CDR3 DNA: TGCGCCAGCAGCCGCAAAGGGGCGGGGTGGGAGCAGTACTTC

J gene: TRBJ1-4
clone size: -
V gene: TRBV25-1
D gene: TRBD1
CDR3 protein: CASSEWDRENEKLFF
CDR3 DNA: TGTGCCAGCAGTGAATGGGACAGGGAGAATGAAAAACTGTTTTTT

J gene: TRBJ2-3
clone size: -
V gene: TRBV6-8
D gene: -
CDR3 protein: CASSQVLRTDTQYF
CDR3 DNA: TGTGCCAGCAGTCAAGTTTTGCGCACAGATACGCAGTATTTT

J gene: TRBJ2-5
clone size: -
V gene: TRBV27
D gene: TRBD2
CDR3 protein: CASSELGGETQYF
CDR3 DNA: TGTGCCAGCAGTGAGCTGGGAGGGGAGACCCAGTACTTC

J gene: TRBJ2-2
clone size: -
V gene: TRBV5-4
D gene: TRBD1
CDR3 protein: CASSPEGQGRYTGELFF
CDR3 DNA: TGTGCCAGCAGCCCAGAGGGACAGGGGAGGTACACCGGGGAGCTGTTTTTT

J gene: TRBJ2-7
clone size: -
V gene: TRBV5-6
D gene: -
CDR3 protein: CASSLGPTQGQYF
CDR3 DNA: TGTGCCAGCAGCTTGGGGCCAACACAAGGGCAGTACTTC

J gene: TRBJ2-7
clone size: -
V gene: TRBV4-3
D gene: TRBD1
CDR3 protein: CASSQDRDRGRYEQYF
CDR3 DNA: TGCGCCAGCAGCCAGGACCGGGACAGGGGAAGATACGAGCAGTACTTC

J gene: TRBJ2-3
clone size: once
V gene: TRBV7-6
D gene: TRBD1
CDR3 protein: CASSSEDRSGLDTQYF
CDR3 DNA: TGTGCCAGCAGCTCCGAGGACAGGTCAGGATTGGATACGCAGTATTTT

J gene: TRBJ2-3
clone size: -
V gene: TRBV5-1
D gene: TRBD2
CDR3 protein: CASSLALAGITDTQYF
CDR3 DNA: TGCGCCAGCAGCTTGGCCTTAGCGGGGATCACAGATACGCAGTATTTT

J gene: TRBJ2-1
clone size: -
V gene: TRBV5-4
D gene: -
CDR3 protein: CASSLVGTIYNEQFF
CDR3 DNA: TGTGCCAGCAGCTTGGTCGGGACCATCTACAATGAGCAGTTCTTC

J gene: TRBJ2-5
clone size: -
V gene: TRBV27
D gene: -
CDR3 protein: CASSATLPYQETQYF
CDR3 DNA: TGTGCCAGCAGCGCGACTTTACCGTACCAAGAGACCCAGTACTTC

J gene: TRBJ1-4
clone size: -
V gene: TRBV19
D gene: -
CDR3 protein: CASSAYRENMDEKLFF
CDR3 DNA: TGTGCCAGTAGTGCCTACAGGGAAAATATGGATGAAAAACTGTTTTTT

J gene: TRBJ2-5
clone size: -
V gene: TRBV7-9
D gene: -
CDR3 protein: CASSGRDTEETQYF
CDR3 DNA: TGTGCCAGCAGCGGCCGGGACACGGAAGAGACCCAGTACTTC

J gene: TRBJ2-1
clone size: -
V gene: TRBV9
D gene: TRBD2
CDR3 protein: CASSVVLAGAYNEQFF
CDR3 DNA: TGTGCCAGCAGCGTAGTCCTAGCGGGAGCATACAATGAGCAGTTCTTC